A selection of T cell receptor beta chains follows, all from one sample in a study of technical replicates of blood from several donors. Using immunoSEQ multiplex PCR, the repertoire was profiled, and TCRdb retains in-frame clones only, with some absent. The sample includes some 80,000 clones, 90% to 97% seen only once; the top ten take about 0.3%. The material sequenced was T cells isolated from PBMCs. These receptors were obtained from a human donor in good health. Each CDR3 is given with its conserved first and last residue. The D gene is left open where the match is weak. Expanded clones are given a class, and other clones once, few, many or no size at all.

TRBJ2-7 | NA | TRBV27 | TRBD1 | CASSLFRGPPYEQYF | TGTGCCAGCAGTTTATTCAGGGGGCCTCCCTACGAGCAGTACTTC
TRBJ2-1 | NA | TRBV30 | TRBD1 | CAWSTGQVYNEQFF | TGTGCCTGGAGTACAGGACAGGTCTACAATGAGCAGTTCTTC
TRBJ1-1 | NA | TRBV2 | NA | CASSQQGRNTEAFF | TGTGCCAGCAGTCAGCAGGGCAGGAACACTGAGGCTTTCTTT
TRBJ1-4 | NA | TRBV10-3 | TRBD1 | CATRTGEEKLFF | TGTGCCACTAGGACAGGGGAAGAAAAACTGTTTTTT
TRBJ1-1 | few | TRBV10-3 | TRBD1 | CAIIGTANTEAFF | TGTGCCATCATCGGGACAGCTAACACTGAAGCTTTCTTT
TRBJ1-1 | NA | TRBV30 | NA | CAWSVGDRAFF | TGTGCCTGGAGTGTAGGTGACAGAGCTTTCTTT
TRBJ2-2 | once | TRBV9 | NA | CASSPEPGELFF | TGTGCCAGCAGCCCCGAGCCCGGGGAGCTGTTTTTT
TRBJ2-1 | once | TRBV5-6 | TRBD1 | CASSAGTGAFYEQFF | TGTGCCAGCAGCGCCGGGACAGGGGCTTTTTATGAGCAGTTCTTC
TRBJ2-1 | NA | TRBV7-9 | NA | CASPGRGYNEQFF | TGTGCCAGCCCAGGGCGGGGTTACAATGAGCAGTTCTTC
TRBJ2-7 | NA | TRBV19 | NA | CASSIRGYEQYF | TGTGCCAGTAGTATCCGCGGGTACGAGCAGTACTTC
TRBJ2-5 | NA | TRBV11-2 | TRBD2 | CASSLLADYQETQYF | TGTGCCAGCAGCTTACTAGCGGACTATCAAGAGACCCAGTACTTC
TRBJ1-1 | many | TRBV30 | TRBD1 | CAWSVQGAEAFF | TGTGCCTGGAGTGTACAGGGGGCGGAAGCTTTCTTT
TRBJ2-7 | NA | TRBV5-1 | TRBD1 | CASSLEGTGIYEQYF | TGCGCCAGCAGCTTGGAAGGGACAGGGATTTACGAGCAGTACTTC
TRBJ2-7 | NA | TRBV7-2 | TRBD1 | CASSLNNRGYEQYF | TGTGCCAGCAGCTTGAACAACAGGGGGTACGAGCAGTACTTC
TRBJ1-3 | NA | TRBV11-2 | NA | CASSFAGLSSGNTIYF | TGTGCCAGCAGCTTCGCAGGGCTGAGCTCTGGAAACACCATATATTTT
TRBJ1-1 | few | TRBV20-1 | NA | CSALRVEAFF | TGCAGTGCGCTTCGGGTCGAAGCTTTCTTT
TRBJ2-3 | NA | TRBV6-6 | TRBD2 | CASSPGTSGTDTQYF | TGTGCCAGCAGCCCCGGGACTAGCGGAACAGATACGCAGTATTTT
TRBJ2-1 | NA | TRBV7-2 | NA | CASTNPSNNEQFF | TGTGCCAGCACCAATCCTAGTAACAATGAGCAGTTCTTC
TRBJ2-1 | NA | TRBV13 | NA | CASSLGWGDSPYNEQFF | TGTGCCAGCAGCTTAGGCTGGGGGGACTCCCCCTACAATGAGCAGTTCTTC
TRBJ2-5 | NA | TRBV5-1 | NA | CASSLAGFQETQYF | TGCGCCAGCAGCTTGGCAGGCTTCCAAGAGACCCAGTACTTC
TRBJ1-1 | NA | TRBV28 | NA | CASSLEDTEAFF | TGTGCCAGCAGTTTAGAGGACACTGAAGCTTTCTTT
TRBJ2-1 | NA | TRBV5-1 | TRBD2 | CASSPGRLASYNEQFF | TGCGCCAGCAGCCCTGGAAGACTAGCGTCTTACAATGAGCAGTTCTTC
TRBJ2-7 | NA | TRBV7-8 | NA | CASSLSGLQGSYEQYF | TGTGCCAGCAGCTTAAGTGGGCTGCAGGGGTCCTACGAGCAGTACTTC
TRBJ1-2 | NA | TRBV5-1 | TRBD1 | CASSVQGARGYTF | TGCGCCAGCAGCGTACAGGGGGCGAGAGGCTACACCTTC
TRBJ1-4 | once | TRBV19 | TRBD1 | CASSVQGATNEKLFF | TGTGCCAGTAGTGTTCAGGGGGCAACTAATGAAAAACTGTTTTTT
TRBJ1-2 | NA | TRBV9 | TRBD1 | CASSESGGPNYGYTF | TGTGCCAGCAGCGAATCAGGGGGCCCTAACTATGGCTACACCTTC
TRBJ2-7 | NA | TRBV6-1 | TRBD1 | CASSDTGTGRYEQYF | TGTGCCAGCAGTGACACCGGGACAGGACGTTACGAGCAGTACTTC
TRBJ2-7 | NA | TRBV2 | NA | CASSYRVKNEQYF | TGTGCCAGCAGTTACAGGGTCAAGAACGAGCAGTACTTC
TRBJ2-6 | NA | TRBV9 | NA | CASSADRLSGANVLTF | TGTGCCAGCAGCGCGGACAGACTCTCTGGGGCCAACGTCCTGACTTTC
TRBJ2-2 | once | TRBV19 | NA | CASSMRSVRELFF | TGTGCCAGTAGTATGCGGAGCGTGAGGGAGCTGTTTTTT
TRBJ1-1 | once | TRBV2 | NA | CASRLLTLTNTEAFF | TGTGCCAGCAGATTACTAACACTAACTAACACTGAAGCTTTCTTT
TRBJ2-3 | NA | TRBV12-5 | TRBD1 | CASGLGDRAADTQYF | TGTGCTAGTGGTTTAGGGGACAGGGCAGCAGATACGCAGTATTTT
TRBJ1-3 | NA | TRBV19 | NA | CASSQGSGNTIYF | TGTGCCAGTAGCCAGGGCTCTGGAAACACCATATATTTT
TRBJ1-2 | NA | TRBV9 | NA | CASSSGRINYGYTF | TGTGCCAGCAGCAGTGGGCGAATTAACTATGGCTACACCTTC
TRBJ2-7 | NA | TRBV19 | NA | CASSAGFYEQYF | TGTGCCAGTTCCGCGGGGTTCTACGAGCAGTACTTC
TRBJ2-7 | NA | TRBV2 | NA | CASRGPRAPGVGYTKYEQYF | TGTGCCAGCAGGGGCCCCAGGGCCCCAGGTGTGGGATACACTAAGTACGAGCAGTACTTC
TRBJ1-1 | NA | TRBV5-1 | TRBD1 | CASSPLDRANTEAFF | TGCGCCAGCAGCCCTCTTGACAGGGCGAACACTGAAGCTTTCTTT
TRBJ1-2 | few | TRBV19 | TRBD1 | CASSIVGQGARYGYTF | TGTGCCAGTAGTATAGTAGGGCAGGGGGCTCGGTATGGCTACACCTTC
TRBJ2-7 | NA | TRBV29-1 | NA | CSVVGWEFYEQYF | TGCAGCGTTGTAGGGTGGGAGTTCTACGAGCAGTACTTC
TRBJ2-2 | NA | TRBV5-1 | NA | CASSFTGSGTGELFF | TGCGCCAGCAGCTTTACAGGGTCCGGAACCGGGGAGCTGTTTTTT
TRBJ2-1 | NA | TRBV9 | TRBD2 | CASSVGLAGKNEQFF | TGTGCCAGCAGCGTAGGCCTAGCGGGAAAGAATGAGCAGTTCTTC
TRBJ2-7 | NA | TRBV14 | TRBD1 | CASSRVGQGYHEQYF | TGTGCCAGCAGCCGAGTGGGACAGGGGTACCACGAGCAGTACTTC
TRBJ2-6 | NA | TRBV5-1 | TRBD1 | CASSHAEGQGIPGANVLTF | TGCGCCAGCAGCCATGCCGAGGGACAGGGAATTCCTGGGGCCAACGTCCTGACTTTC
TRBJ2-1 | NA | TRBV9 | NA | CASSVGGLSSYNEQFF | TGTGCCAGCAGCGTTGGGGGGTTGAGCTCCTACAATGAGCAGTTCTTC
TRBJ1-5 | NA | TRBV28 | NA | CASSRTSNQPQHF | TGTGCCAGCAGCAGGACAAGCAATCAGCCCCAGCATTTT
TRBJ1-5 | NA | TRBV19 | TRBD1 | CASSIREDRGNQPQHF | TGTGCCAGTAGTATAAGGGAGGACAGGGGCAATCAGCCCCAGCATTTT
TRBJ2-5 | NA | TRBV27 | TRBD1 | CASSSTSDRGQVTLYYGETQYF | TGTGCCAGCAGTTCGACCTCGGACAGGGGGCAAGTAACCCTCTATTATGGAGAGACCCAGTACTTC
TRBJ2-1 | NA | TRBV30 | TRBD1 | CAWKRDRDINEQFF | TGTGCCTGGAAAAGGGACAGGGATATCAATGAGCAGTTCTTC